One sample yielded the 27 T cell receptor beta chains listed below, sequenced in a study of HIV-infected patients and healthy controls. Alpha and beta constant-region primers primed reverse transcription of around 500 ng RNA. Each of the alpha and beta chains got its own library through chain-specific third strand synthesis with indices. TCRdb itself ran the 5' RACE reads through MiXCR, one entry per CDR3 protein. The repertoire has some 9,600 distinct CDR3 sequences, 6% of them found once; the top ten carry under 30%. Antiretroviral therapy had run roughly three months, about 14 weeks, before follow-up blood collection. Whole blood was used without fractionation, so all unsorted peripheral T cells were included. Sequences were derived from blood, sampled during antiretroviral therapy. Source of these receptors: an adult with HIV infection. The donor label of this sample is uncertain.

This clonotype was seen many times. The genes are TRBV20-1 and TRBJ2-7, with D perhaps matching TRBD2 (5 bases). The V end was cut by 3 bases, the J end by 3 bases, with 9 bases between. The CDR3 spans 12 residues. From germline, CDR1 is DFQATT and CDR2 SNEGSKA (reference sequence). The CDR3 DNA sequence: TGCAGTGCTAGCCTCCGGGACTACGAGCAGTACTTC. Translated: CSASLRDYEQYF.

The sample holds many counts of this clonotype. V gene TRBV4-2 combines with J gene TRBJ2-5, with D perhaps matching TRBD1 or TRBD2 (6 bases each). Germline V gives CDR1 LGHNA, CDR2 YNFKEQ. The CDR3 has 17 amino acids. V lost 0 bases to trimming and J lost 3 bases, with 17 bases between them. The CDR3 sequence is CASSQDLLGAGKETQYF. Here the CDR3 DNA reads TGTGCCAGCAGCCAAGATCTTCTGGGGGCGGGGAAAGAGACCCAGTACTTC.

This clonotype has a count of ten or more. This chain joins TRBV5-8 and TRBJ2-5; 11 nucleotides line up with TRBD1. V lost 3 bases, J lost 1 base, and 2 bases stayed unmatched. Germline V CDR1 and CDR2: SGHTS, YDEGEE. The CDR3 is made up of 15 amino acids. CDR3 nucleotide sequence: TGTGCCAGCAGCTCCGGGACAGGGGGCCAAGAGACCCAGTACTTC. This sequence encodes CASSSGTGGQETQYF.

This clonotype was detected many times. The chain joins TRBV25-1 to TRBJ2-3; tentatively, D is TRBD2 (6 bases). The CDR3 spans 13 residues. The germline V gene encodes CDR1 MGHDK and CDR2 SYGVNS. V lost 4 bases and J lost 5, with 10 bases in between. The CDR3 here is CASSAGEQDTQYF. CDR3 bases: TGTGCCAGCAGTGCGGGAGAGCAAGATACGCAGTATTTT.

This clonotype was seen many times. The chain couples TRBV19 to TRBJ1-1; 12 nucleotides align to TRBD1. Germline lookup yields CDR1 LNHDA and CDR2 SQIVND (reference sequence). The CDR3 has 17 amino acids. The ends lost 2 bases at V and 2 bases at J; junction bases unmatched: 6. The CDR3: CASSIQGTGGSNTEAFF. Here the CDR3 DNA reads TGTGCCAGTAGTATACAAGGGACAGGGGGCAGCAACACTGAAGCTTTCTTT. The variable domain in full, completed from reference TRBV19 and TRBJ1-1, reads DGGITQSPKYLFRKEGQNVTLSCEQNLNHDAMYWYRQDPGQGLRLIYYSQIVNDFQKGDIAEGYSVSREKKESFPLTVTSAQKNPTAFYLCASSIQGTGGSNTEAFFGQGTRLTVV.

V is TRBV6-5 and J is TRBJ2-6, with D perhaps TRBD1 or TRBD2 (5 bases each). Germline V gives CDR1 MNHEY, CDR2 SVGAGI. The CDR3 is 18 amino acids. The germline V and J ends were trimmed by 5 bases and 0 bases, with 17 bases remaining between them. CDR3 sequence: CASSPASGRNSGANVLTF. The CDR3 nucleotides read TGTGCCAGCAGTCCCGCCTCGGGACGCAACTCTGGGGCCAACGTCCTGACTTTC.

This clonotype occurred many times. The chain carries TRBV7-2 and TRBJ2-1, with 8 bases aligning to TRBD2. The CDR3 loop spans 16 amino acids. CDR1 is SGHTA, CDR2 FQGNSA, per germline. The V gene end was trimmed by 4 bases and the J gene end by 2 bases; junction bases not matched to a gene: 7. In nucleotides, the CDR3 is TGTGCCAGCAGCTCCTCAGCGGGGGCAACCTACAATGAGCAGTTCTTC. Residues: CASSSSAGATYNEQFF. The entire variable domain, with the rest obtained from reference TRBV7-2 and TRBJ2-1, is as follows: GAGVSQSPSNKVTEKGKDVELRCDPISGHTALYWYRQSLGQGLEFLIYFQGNSAPDKSGLPSDRFSAERTGGSVSTLTIQRTQQEDSAVYLCASSSSAGATYNEQFFGPGTRLTVL.

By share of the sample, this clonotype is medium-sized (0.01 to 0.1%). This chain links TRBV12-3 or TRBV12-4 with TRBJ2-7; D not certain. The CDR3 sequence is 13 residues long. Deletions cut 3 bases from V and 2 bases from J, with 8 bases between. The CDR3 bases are TGTGCCAGCAGTTTGGCTTCCCCCTACGAGCAGTACTTC. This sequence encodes CASSLASPYEQYF.

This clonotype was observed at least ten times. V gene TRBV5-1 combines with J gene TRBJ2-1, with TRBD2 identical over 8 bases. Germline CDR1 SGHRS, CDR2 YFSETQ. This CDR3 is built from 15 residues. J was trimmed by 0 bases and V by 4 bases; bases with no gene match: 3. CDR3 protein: CASSPTSASYNEQFF. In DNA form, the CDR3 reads TGCGCCAGCAGCCCGACTAGCGCCTCCTACAATGAGCAGTTCTTC.

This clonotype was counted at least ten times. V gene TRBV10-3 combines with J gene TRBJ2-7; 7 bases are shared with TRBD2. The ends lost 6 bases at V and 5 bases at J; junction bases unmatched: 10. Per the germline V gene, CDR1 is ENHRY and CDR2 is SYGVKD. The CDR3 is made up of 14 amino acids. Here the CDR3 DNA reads TGTGCCATCAGCCAGACTAGCCCTAGGAACGAGCAGTACTTC. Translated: CAISQTSPRNEQYF.

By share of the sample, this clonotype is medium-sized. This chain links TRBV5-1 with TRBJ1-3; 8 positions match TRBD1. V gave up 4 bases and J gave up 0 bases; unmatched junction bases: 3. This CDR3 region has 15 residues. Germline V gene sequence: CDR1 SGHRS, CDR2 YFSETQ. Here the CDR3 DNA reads TGCGCCAGCAGCACAGGACAGGGCTCTGGAAACACCATATATTTT. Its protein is CASSTGQGSGNTIYF.

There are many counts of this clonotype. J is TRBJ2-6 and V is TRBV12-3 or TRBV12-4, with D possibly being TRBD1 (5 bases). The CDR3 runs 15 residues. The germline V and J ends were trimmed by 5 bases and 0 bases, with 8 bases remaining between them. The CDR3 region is CASSQGFSGANVLTF. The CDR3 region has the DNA TGTGCCAGCAGTCAGGGTTTCTCTGGGGCCAACGTCCTGACTTTC.

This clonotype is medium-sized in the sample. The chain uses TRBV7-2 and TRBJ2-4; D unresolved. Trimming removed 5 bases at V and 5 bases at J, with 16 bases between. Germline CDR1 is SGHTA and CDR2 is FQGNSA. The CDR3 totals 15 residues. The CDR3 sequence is CASSREVQIENIQYF. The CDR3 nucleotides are TGTGCCAGCAGCCGAGAGGTTCAGATCGAAAACATTCAGTACTTC.

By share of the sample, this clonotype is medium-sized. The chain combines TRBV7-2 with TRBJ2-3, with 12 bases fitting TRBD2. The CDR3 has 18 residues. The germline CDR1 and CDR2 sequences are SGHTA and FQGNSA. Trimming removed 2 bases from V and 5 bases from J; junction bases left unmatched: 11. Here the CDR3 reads CASSLNPPSGGAGDTQYF. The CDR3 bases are TGTGCCAGCAGCTTAAACCCTCCTAGCGGGGGGGCAGGAGATACGCAGTATTTT.

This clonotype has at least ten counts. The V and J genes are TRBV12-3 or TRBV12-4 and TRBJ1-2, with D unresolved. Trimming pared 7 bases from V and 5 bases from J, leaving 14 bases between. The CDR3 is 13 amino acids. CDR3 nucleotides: TGTGCCAGCACTCCTAGGGCGGTTTATGGCTACACCTTC. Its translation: CASTPRAVYGYTF.

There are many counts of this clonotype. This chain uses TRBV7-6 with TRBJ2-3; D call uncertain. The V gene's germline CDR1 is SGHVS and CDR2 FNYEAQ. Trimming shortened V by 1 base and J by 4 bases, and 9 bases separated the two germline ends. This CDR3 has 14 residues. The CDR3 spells CASSLGSWADTQYF. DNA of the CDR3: TGTGCCAGCAGCTTAGGATCCTGGGCAGATACGCAGTATTTT.

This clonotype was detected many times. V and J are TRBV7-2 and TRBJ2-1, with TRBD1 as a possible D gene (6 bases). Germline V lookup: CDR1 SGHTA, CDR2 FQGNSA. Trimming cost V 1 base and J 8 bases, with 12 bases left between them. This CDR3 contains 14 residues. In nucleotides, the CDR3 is TGTGCCAGCAGCTTAGGGTTCAGGGGCGATGAGCAGTTCTTC. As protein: CASSLGFRGDEQFF.

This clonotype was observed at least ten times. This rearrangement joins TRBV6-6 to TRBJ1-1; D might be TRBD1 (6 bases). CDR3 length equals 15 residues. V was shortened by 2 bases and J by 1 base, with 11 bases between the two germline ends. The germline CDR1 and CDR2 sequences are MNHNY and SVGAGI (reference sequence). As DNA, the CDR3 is TGTGCCAGCAGTTACCGTGGGACATCGAACACTGAAGCTTTCTTT. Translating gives CASSYRGTSNTEAFF.

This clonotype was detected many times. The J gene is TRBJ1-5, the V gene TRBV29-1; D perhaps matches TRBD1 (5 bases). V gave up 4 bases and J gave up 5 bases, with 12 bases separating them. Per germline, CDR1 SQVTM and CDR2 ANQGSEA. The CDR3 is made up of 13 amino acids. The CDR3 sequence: CSVAGTFDQPQHF. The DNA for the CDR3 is TGCAGCGTTGCAGGGACCTTCGATCAGCCCCAGCATTTT.

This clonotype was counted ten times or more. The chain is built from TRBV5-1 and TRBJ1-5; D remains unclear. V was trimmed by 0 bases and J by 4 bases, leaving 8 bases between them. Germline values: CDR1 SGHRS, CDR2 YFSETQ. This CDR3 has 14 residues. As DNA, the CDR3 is TGCGCCAGCAGCTTGGGTCAGGAGAATCAGCCCCAGCATTTT. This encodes CASSLGQENQPQHF.

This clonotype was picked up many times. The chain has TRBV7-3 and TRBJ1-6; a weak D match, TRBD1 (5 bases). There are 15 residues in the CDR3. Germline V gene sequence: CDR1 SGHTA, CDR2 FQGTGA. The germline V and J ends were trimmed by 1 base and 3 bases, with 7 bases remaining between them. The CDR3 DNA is TGTGCCAGCAGCTTAAGAGGGGACTATAATTCACCCCTCCACTTT. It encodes CASSLRGDYNSPLHF.

Written as DNA, the CDR3 is TGCAGTGCATACCGGGACCTCCACCCCGATGAGCAGTTCTTC. Protein sequence: CSAYRDLHPDEQFF. The chain employs TRBV20-1 and TRBJ2-1; D may match TRBD1 or TRBD2 (5 bases each). The V gene's germline CDR1 is DFQATT and CDR2 SNEGSKA (reference sequence). The CDR3 is made up of 14 amino acids. V was trimmed by 6 bases and J by 8 bases, leaving 20 bases between them.

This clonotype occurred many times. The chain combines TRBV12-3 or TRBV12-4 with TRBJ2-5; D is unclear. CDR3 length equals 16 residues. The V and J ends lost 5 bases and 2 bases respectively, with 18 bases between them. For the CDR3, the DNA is TGTGCCAGCAGTCCCTCTCATGACCGGATACAAGAGACCCAGTACTTC. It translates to CASSPSHDRIQETQYF.

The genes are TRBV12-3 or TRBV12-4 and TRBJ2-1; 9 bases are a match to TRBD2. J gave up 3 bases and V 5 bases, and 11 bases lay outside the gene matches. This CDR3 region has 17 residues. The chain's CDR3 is CASSPFGAGGLYNEQFF. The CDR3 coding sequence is TGTGCCAGCAGTCCTTTTGGCGCGGGGGGGCTCTACAATGAGCAGTTCTTC.

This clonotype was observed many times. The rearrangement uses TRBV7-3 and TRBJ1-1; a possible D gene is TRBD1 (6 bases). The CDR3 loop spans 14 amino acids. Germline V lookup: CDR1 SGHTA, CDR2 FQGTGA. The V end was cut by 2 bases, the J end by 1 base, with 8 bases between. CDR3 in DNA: TGTGCCAGCAGCTTAGGGGGCTCGAACACTGAAGCTTTCTTT. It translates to CASSLGGSNTEAFF.

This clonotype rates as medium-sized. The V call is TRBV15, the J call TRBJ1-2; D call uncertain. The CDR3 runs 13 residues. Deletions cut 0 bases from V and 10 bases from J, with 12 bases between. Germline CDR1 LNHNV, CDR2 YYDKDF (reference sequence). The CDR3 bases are TGTGCCACCAGCAGAGAAGGTCGGGTAGACTACACCTTC. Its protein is CATSREGRVDYTF.

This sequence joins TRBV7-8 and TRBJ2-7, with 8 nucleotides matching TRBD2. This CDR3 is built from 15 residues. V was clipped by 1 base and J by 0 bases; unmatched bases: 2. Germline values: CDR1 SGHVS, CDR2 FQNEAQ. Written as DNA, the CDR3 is TGTGCCAGCAGCTTAGGAAGCGGGAGCTCCTACGAGCAGTACTTC. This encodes CASSLGSGSSYEQYF.